One sample yielded the 30 T cell receptor beta chains listed below, sequenced in a study of cytomegalovirus exposure and HLA in healthy donors. Repertoires were generated with immunoSEQ multiplex PCR, while TCRdb's copy carries only in-frame clones and drops some. The top ten clones hold around 3% of a sample with 100,000 to 120,000 clones, approximately 85% of them seen once. The sample taken for sequencing was PBMCs. The receptors come from a woman under 30 in good health and CMV-seronegative.

The genes are TRBV4-1 and TRBJ1-2; D may be TRBD1 (6 bases). The CDR3 is 14 amino acids. Trimming cost V 2 bases and J 6 bases, with 13 bases left between them. The germline V gene has CDR1 MGHRA and CDR2 YSYEKL. The CDR3 DNA reads as TGCGCCAGCAGCCAACCCGGGACACTCGATGGCTACACCTTC. It codes for CASSQPGTLDGYTF.

V usage is TRBV13 and J usage is TRBJ1-1, with no clear D. Germline values: CDR1 PRHDT, CDR2 FYEKMQ (reference sequence). The V end lost 1 base, the J end lost 1 base, and 13 bases lay between the germline ends. The CDR3 is 16 amino acids. The CDR3 loop reads CASSLDPGSRNTEAFF. Here the CDR3 DNA reads TGTGCCAGCAGCTTAGATCCGGGTTCAAGGAACACTGAAGCTTTCTTT.

The V call is TRBV7-6, the J call TRBJ2-5, with TRBD1 identical over 7 bases. The CDR3 extends over 15 amino acids. The V gene's germline CDR1 is SGHVS and CDR2 FNYEAQ. The trim removed 5 bases at V and 1 base at J, leaving 7 bases unmatched. This chain's CDR3 is CASSPRDSLQETQYF. CDR3 DNA: TGTGCCAGCAGCCCCCGGGACAGTCTCCAAGAGACCCAGTACTTC. The whole variable domain, filled in from reference TRBV7-6 and TRBJ2-5, reads GAGVSQSPRYKVTKRGQDVALRCDPISGHVSLYWYRQALGQGPEFLTYFNYEAQQDKSGLPNDRFSAERPEGSISTLTIQRTEQRDSAMYRCASSPRDSLQETQYFGPGTRLLVL.

This chain uses TRBV5-1 with TRBJ2-2; possible D gene TRBD1, 5 bases. V was cut by 3 bases and J by 6 bases, with 9 bases left in between. The CDR3 has 13 residues. CDR1 and CDR2 from the germline V gene are SGHRS and YFSETQ. The CDR3 DNA reads TGCGCCAGCAGCTACGTGACAGCCGGGGAGCTGTTTTTT. It encodes CASSYVTAGELFF.

The chain links TRBV2 to TRBJ1-1, with 7 positions matching TRBD1. V gave up 3 bases and J gave up 6 bases; unmatched junction bases: 4. The CDR3 extends over 13 amino acids. The germline V gene encodes CDR1 SNHLY and CDR2 FYNNEI. CDR3 sequence (DNA): TGTGCCAGCAGTGATGACAGGGTGCCTGAAGCTTTCTTT. Amino acid sequence: CASSDDRVPEAFF.

This chain uses TRBV9 with TRBJ2-3; the D gene is possibly TRBD2 (5 bases). This CDR3 has 16 amino acids. V lost 2 bases, J lost 2 bases, and 15 bases lay in between. Germline CDR1 is SGDLS and CDR2 is YYNGEE. The CDR3 nucleotides read TGTGCCAGCAGCGTGTATAGCGCGGTGAACACAGATACGCAGTATTTT. Translated: CASSVYSAVNTDTQYF.

The chain links TRBV15 to TRBJ2-1; 7 nucleotides align to TRBD2. Germline CDR1 LNHNV, CDR2 YYDKDF (reference sequence). J lost 6 bases, V lost 0 bases, and 5 bases had no gene match. The CDR3 is 15 amino acids. CDR3: CATSRDAGDFNEQFF. The CDR3 DNA follows: TGTGCCACCAGCAGAGATGCGGGGGACTTCAATGAGCAGTTCTTC.

This clone has a single count. This chain joins TRBV4-1 and TRBJ2-5; D perhaps matches TRBD2 (5 bases). The germline V and J ends were trimmed by 3 bases and 5 bases, with 16 bases remaining between them. Germline CDR1 reads MGHRA; CDR2 reads YSYEKL. This CDR3 has 15 residues. The CDR3: CASSQPTRVAETQYF. CDR3 bases: TGCGCCAGCAGCCAGCCTACTAGAGTTGCCGAGACCCAGTACTTC.

V and J are TRBV5-1 and TRBJ1-1; D not resolved. Germline values: CDR1 SGHRS, CDR2 YFSETQ. V dropped 3 bases and J dropped 0 bases, with 12 bases sitting between them. This CDR3 has 15 residues. The CDR3, as DNA: TGCGCCAGCAGCTCCTTCGAGCTAGTGAACACTGAAGCTTTCTTT. Protein product: CASSSFELVNTEAFF. The full variable domain, rest sourced from reference TRBV5-1 and TRBJ1-1, is KAGVTQTPRYLIKTRGQQVTLSCSPISGHRSVSWYQQTPGQGLQFLFEYFSETQRNKGNFPGRFSGRQFSNSRSEMNVSTLELGDSALYLCASSSFELVNTEAFFGQGTRLTVV.

This sequence joins TRBV19 and TRBJ2-7; 10 bases align to TRBD1. Germline V CDR1 and CDR2: LNHDA, SQIVND (reference sequence). This CDR3 region has 15 residues. Trimming removed 4 bases from V and 0 bases from J; junction bases left unmatched: 3. The DNA for the CDR3 is TGTGCCAGTAGTAAAGGACAGGGGGTCTCCTACGAGCAGTACTTC. Its protein product is CASSKGQGVSYEQYF.

The J gene is TRBJ2-7, the V gene TRBV7-3; D gene unclear. The CDR3 covers 14 residues. V was cut by 6 bases and J by 4 bases, with 16 bases left in between. From germline, CDR1 is SGHTA and CDR2 FQGTGA. DNA for the CDR3: TGTGCCAGCAGTTCCCTAGAGGCCCCTTACGAGCAGTACTTC. It specifies CASSSLEAPYEQYF.

The chain employs TRBV6-6 and TRBJ1-1, with D maybe TRBD1 (6 bases). CDR1 MNHNY and CDR2 SVGAGI come from the germline V gene (reference sequence). This CDR3 region has 12 residues. Trimming shortened V by 10 bases and J by 1 base, and 10 bases separated the two germline ends. CDR3 nucleotides: TGTGCCACCTGCAGGGGGAACACTGAAGCTTTCTTT. This codes for CATCRGNTEAFF.

The chain has TRBV13 and TRBJ2-3; tentative D call: TRBD2 (6 bases). There are 17 residues in the CDR3. The V gene lost 4 bases and the J gene lost 3 bases, with 20 bases spanning the gap. Germline CDR1 and CDR2: PRHDT and FYEKMQ (reference sequence). The CDR3 spells CASSSRDFDAPTDTQYF. CDR3 DNA sequence: TGTGCCAGCAGCTCCCGGGACTTCGACGCCCCGACAGATACGCAGTATTTT. Based on the CDR3 plus reference TRBV13 and TRBJ2-3, the full variable domain is AAGVIQSPRHLIKEKRETATLKCYPIPRHDTVYWYQQGPGQDPQFLISFYEKMQSDKGSIPDRFSAQQFSDYHSELNMSSLELGDSALYFCASSSRDFDAPTDTQYFGPGTRLTVL.

This sequence joins TRBV5-6 and TRBJ1-2; 8 positions agree with TRBD1. This CDR3 spans 15 amino acids. The J segment lost 8 bases and the V segment lost 2 bases, leaving 11 bases of the junction unmatched. In germline, CDR1 is SGHDT, CDR2 YYEEEE. The CDR3 DNA sequence: TGTGCCAGCAGCTTCGCAGGGGGCTATGCCGGCGGCTACACCTTC. Protein sequence: CASSFAGGYAGGYTF.

The CDR3 is CASSPWDTNTGELFF. The CDR3 DNA is TGTGCCAGTAGTCCCTGGGACACCAACACCGGGGAGCTGTTTTTT. The chain employs TRBV19 and TRBJ2-2, with D possibly being TRBD1 (6 bases). The germline gives CDR1 LNHDA, CDR2 SQIVND (reference sequence). CDR3 size: 15 residues. Trimming removed 5 bases from V and 2 bases from J, with 12 bases in between.

This clone was seen a handful of times. The V call is TRBV9, the J call TRBJ1-2, with TRBD1 matching 7 bases. Unmatched junction bases numbered 14, after V lost 2 bases and J lost 7 bases. The CDR3 is 16 residues long. The germline V gene encodes CDR1 SGDLS and CDR2 YYNGEE. The CDR3 DNA reads TGTGCCAGCAGCGTCGCGGGGAGACAGGGACATTCTGGCTACACCTTC. Protein sequence: CASSVAGRQGHSGYTF.

The count of this clone is one. The V call is TRBV10-1, the J call TRBJ2-2; perhaps TRBD1 as D (5 bases). Deletions cut 8 bases from V and 2 bases from J, with 9 bases between. The CDR3 consists of 13 residues. Germline V gives CDR1 WNHNN, CDR2 SYGVQD (reference sequence). The CDR3 is CASGDSNTGELFF. The CDR3 DNA reads as TGCGCCAGCGGCGACAGTAACACCGGGGAGCTGTTTTTT.

This chain joins TRBV7-9 and TRBJ1-1; 7 bases map to TRBD1. Germline loops: CDR1 SEHNR, CDR2 FQNEAQ (reference sequence). The CDR3 has 14 residues. The V segment lost 8 bases and the J segment 0 bases; nucleotides outside the gene matches: 6. CDR3 sequence (DNA): TGTGCCAGCGGCGGGACAGTGCTGAACACTGAAGCTTTCTTT. This codes for CASGGTVLNTEAFF.

The genes are TRBV9 and TRBJ2-3; D remains unclear. Germline V CDR1 and CDR2: SGDLS, YYNGEE. Trimming removed 3 bases from V and 0 bases from J, with 8 bases in between. This CDR3 spans 14 amino acids. In DNA, the CDR3 is TGTGCCAGCAGCGGACTCACTAGCACAGATACGCAGTATTTT. It specifies CASSGLTSTDTQYF.

The chain employs TRBV9 and TRBJ2-3; no clear D gene. Germline V gene data show CDR1 as SGDLS and CDR2 as YYNGEE. This CDR3 is 14 amino acids long. V was shortened by 3 bases and J by 0 bases, with 8 bases between the two germline ends. For the CDR3, the DNA is TGTGCCAGCAGCGCGCGGAGCAGCACAGATACGCAGTATTTT. It codes for CASSARSSTDTQYF.

The chain is built from TRBV21-1 and TRBJ2-7; the table names TRBD2, a call not compared with the DNA. TRBV21-1 is noted as a pseudogene. CDR3 size: 15 residues. The CDR3: CASSEGRRSSYEQYF. The CDR3 bases are TGTGCCAGCAGCGAAGGACGGAGGAGCTCCTACGAGCAGTACTTC.

The rearrangement uses TRBV5-4 and TRBJ2-2, with D uncertain. This CDR3 has 13 amino acids. Between the trimmed V and J ends, which lost 4 bases and 2 bases, there was a span of 6 bases. The germline CDR1 and CDR2 sequences are SGHNT and YYREEE (reference sequence). The CDR3 DNA sequence: TGTGCCAGCAGCCGACAAAACACCGGGGAGCTGTTTTTT. It is translated as CASSRQNTGELFF.

CDR3 in DNA: TGTGCCAGCAGTCGGGGTGAAAATCAGCCCCAGCATTTT. Translation: CASSRGENQPQHF. The chain combines TRBV27 with TRBJ1-5; no definite D call. CDR1 is MNHEY, CDR2 SMNVEV, per germline (reference sequence). The V and J ends lost 5 bases and 4 bases respectively, with 9 bases between them. The length of the CDR3 is 13 residues.

This clone was counted only a few times. The chain couples TRBV28 to TRBJ1-5; 7 nucleotides line up with TRBD1. CDR3 length: 17 residues. V lost 7 bases to trimming and J lost 0 bases; unmatched junction nucleotides: 12. Germline-derived CDR1 and CDR2 are MDHEN and SYDVKM. The CDR3 coding sequence is TGTGCCAGCACGGCGACGACAGGGTGGTATAGCAATCAGCCCCAGCATTTT. Its translation is CASTATTGWYSNQPQHF.

The gene calls are TRBV7-9 and TRBJ1-1; D gene ambiguous. Per germline, CDR1 SEHNR and CDR2 FQNEAQ (reference sequence). Trimming removed 5 bases from V and 6 bases from J, with 10 bases in between. This CDR3 comprises 12 residues. The CDR3 reads CASSPAVAEAFF. The DNA of the CDR3 is TGTGCCAGCAGCCCCGCGGTCGCTGAAGCTTTCTTT.

This clone was detected only once. The chain has TRBV21-1 and TRBJ2-5; the table's D call TRBD2 went unverified against the DNA. TRBV21-1 is assigned pseudogene status. This CDR3 has 14 residues. CDR3 protein: CASSKEERGETQYF. The CDR3 bases are TGTGCCAGCAGCAAAGAGGAGAGAGGCGAGACCCAGTACTTC.

Of note for this clone: One junction end does not reproduce the germline sequence, and a read error may be involved. V and J are TRBV2 and TRBJ1-2; 10 bases are shared with TRBD1. The germline V gene has CDR1 SNHLY and CDR2 FYNNEI. The length of the CDR3 is 12 residues. CDR3 coding DNA: TGTGCCAGCAGGACCTTTTCCGGGACAGGGGACTTT. Encoded protein: CASRTFSGTGDF.

The genes are TRBV5-1 and TRBJ1-4, with TRBD1 matching over 7 bases. V shed 3 bases, J shed 7 bases, and the junction held 6 bases outside the gene matches. Germline-derived CDR1 and CDR2 are SGHRS and YFSETQ. The CDR3 length is 14 residues. The CDR3 DNA is TGCGCCAGCAGCTCGGCAGGGGGTTTTGAAAAACTGTTTTTT. This gives the protein CASSSAGGFEKLFF. The full variable domain, in which reference TRBV5-1 and TRBJ1-4 provide the parts outside the CDR3, is KAGVTQTPRYLIKTRGQQVTLSCSPISGHRSVSWYQQTPGQGLQFLFEYFSETQRNKGNFPGRFSGRQFSNSRSEMNVSTLELGDSALYLCASSSAGGFEKLFFGSGTQLSVL.

The chain employs TRBV19 and TRBJ2-5, with 7 bases aligning to TRBD1. This CDR3 comprises 13 residues. Germline CDR1 and CDR2: LNHDA and SQIVND (reference sequence). With 4 bases clipped from V and 4 bases from J, the junction kept 3 bases outside the gene matches. As DNA, the CDR3 is TGTGCCAGTAGTACTAACAGGGGAGAGACCCAGTACTTC. It translates to CASSTNRGETQYF.

The chain employs TRBV5-4 and TRBJ1-1; D remains unclear. Germline values: CDR1 SGHNT, CDR2 YYREEE (reference sequence). Trimming took off 6 bases at V and 4 bases at J, with 13 bases between the two ends. This CDR3 is 13 amino acids long. The CDR3 DNA reads as TGTGCCAGCATGATTCGGGGTTCCACTGAAGCTTTCTTT. Translated: CASMIRGSTEAFF.